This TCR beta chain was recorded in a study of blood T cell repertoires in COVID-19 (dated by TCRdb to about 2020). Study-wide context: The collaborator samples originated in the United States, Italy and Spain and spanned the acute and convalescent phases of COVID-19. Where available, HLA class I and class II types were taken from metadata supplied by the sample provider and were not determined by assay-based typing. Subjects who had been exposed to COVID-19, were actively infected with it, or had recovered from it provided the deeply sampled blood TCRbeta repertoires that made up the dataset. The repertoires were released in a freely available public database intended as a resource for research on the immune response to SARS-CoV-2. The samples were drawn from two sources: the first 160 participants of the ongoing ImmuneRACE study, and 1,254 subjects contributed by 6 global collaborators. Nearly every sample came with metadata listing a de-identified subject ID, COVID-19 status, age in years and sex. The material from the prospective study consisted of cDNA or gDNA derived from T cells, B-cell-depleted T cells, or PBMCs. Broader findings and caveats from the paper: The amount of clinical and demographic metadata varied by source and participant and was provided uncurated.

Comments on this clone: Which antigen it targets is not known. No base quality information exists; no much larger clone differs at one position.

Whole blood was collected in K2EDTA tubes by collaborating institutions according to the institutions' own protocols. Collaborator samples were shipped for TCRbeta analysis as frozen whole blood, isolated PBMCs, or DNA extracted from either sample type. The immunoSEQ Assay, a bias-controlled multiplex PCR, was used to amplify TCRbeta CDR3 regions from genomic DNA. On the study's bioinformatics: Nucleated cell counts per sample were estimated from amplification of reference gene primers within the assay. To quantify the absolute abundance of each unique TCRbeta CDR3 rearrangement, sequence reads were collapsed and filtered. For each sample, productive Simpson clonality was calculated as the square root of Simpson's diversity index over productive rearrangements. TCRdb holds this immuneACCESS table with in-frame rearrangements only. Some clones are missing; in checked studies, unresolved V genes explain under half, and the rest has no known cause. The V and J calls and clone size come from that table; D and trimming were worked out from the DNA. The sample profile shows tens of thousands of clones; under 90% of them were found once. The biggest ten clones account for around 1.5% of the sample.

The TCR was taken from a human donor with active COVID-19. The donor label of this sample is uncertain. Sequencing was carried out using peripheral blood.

The nucleotide sequence reads TGCGCCAGCAGCCAAGTCGGGACAGACCAAGAGACCCAGTACTTC. It translates to CASSQVGTDQETQYF. The sequence links TRBV4-1 to TRBJ2-5; TRBD1 aligns with 7 central bases. The germline V end is reduced by 1 base and the J end by 0 bases; junction bases left unmatched: 2. Sequences MGHRA (CDR1) and YSYEKL (CDR2) are obtained from the germline V gene. Including cysteine and phenylalanine, the CDR3 has 15 amino acids. Only the CDR3 portion is preserved as DNA: 45 bases, with reading frame beginning at the first base.